This T cell receptor beta chain was captured in a study of beta chain features in type 1 diabetes. Per the germline V gene, CDR1 is SNHLY and CDR2 is FYNNEI. The CDR3 contains 14 residues. Trimming cost V 8 bases and J 5 bases, with 18 bases left between them. Since all of the isolated RNA was reverse transcribed, expressed TCRB transcripts were what got sequenced. Profiled with immunoSEQ multiplex PCR; TCRdb holds only in-frame clones, not every one. The sample records about 700,000 clones, roughly 12% being singletons. This clone was counted only a few times. Its antigen is not identified. Study results and limitations: Moderate yet significant TCRB CDR3 shortening was seen in Type 1 diabetes patients in all four CD4+ subsets.

The sequenced sample was naive CD4+ T cells from blood. The TCR was taken from a man aged 18-30 years with type 1 diabetes. This chain links TRBV2 with TRBJ2-5; the D gene is possibly TRBD2 (6 bases). The CDR3, as DNA: TGTGCCAGCGGCTCGACTAGTAGAGGGGAGACCCAGTACTTC. This sequence encodes CASGSTSRGETQYF.